The 8 T cell receptor beta chains below all came from one sample that was sequenced in a study of neurological immune-mediated disorders. TCRdb recomputed calls from the 5' RACE reads with MiXCR, one row per CDR3 protein. The sample includes 70,000 or so distinct CDR3 sequences, around 3% of them seen just once. Sample: PBMCs. These receptors came from a woman between 45 and 60 years old with multiple sclerosis.

The chain is built from TRBV20-1 and TRBJ2-7; TRBD2 matches 8 bases. Germline CDR1 DFQATT, CDR2 SNEGSKA (reference sequence). This CDR3 is built from 15 residues. The junction had 6 bases not matched to a gene; V was cut back by 0 bases and J by 2 bases. CDR3 coding DNA: TGCAGTGCTAGAGATCAGCGGGAGTCTCCCTACGAGCAGTACTTC. It codes for CSARDQRESPYEQYF.

Ten or more counts support this clonotype. The V and J genes are TRBV11-2 and TRBJ2-7, with TRBD2 matching 10 bases. After removal of 6 bases from V and 6 bases from J, the junction contained 2 bases not matched to a gene. CDR1 and CDR2 (germline): SGHAT, FQNNGV. This CDR3 has 12 amino acids. This chain's CDR3 is CASSSSGSEQYF. For the CDR3, the DNA is TGTGCCAGCAGTTCTAGCGGGAGCGAGCAGTACTTC. Filled out from reference TRBV11-2 and TRBJ2-7, the complete variable domain reads EAGVAQSPRYKIIEKRQSVAFWCNPISGHATLYWYQQILGQGPKLLIQFQNNGVVDDSQLPKDRFSAERLKGVDSTLKIQPAKLEDSAVYLCASSSSGSEQYFGPGTRLTVT.

There are many counts of this clonotype. The chain has TRBV6-6 and TRBJ2-2, with D hard to call. The germline V and J ends were trimmed by 8 bases and 2 bases, with 12 bases remaining between them. The CDR3 covers 14 residues. The germline V gene has CDR1 MNHNY and CDR2 SVGAGI (reference sequence). CDR3 sequence: CASSVGPNTGELFF. The CDR3 nucleotides read TGTGCCAGCTCCGTTGGTCCCAACACCGGGGAGCTGTTTTTT.

This clonotype was picked up many times. The rearrangement uses TRBV10-3 and TRBJ2-2; no definite D call. The CDR3 runs 14 residues. V lost 2 bases, J lost 2 bases, and 6 bases lay in between. Germline V gene lookup returns CDR1 ENHRY and CDR2 SYGVKD. CDR3 in DNA: TGTGCCATCAGTGAGAGGGTTAACACCGGGGAGCTGTTTTTT. It specifies CAISERVNTGELFF.

At least ten counts were recorded for this clonotype. The chain carries TRBV20-1 and TRBJ2-5; maybe TRBD1 (6 bases). This CDR3 has 12 amino acids. Between the trimmed V and J ends, which lost 4 bases and 4 bases, there was a span of 10 bases. In germline, CDR1 is DFQATT, CDR2 SNEGSKA (reference sequence). This CDR3 reads CSAIFRGETQYF. The CDR3 DNA reads TGCAGTGCTATTTTCAGGGGAGAGACCCAGTACTTC.

This clonotype was detected ten times or more. The CDR3 sequence is CASSSGGLALGDEQFF. The CDR3 nucleotides read TGTGCCAGCAGCTCAGGGGGACTAGCGCTTGGCGATGAGCAGTTCTTC. The V gene is TRBV11-1, the J gene TRBJ2-1, with TRBD2 matching over 10 bases. CDR1 and CDR2 from the germline V gene are SGHAT and FQDESV (reference sequence). The CDR3 is 16 residues long. V lost 4 bases, J lost 8 bases, and 11 bases stayed unmatched.

This clonotype was counted many times. This rearrangement joins TRBV29-1 to TRBJ1-3; D not resolved. Trimming cost V 4 bases and J 0 bases, with 10 bases left between them. CDR1 and CDR2 from the germline V gene are SQVTM and ANQGSEA. The CDR3 consists of 14 residues. The CDR3 coding sequence is TGCAGCGTTGTCGCCGTGGGCTCTGGAAACACCATATATTTT. As protein: CSVVAVGSGNTIYF.

This clonotype was counted ten times or more. The rearrangement joins TRBV5-6 to TRBJ2-3; D is perhaps TRBD2 (6 bases). Per the germline V gene, CDR1 is SGHDT and CDR2 is YYEEEE. Trimming cost V 0 bases and J 3 bases, with 17 bases left between them. This CDR3 comprises 17 residues. CDR3 protein: CASSLAGDWSWTDTQYF. The CDR3 DNA reads as TGTGCCAGCAGCTTGGCGGGAGATTGGAGTTGGACAGATACGCAGTATTTT.